What follows are 18 T cell receptor beta chains derived from one specimen sequenced in a study of blood T cell repertoires in COVID-19. TCRdb keeps only in-frame clones here, not all; method: immunoSEQ multiplex PCR. The table includes around 300,000 clones, roughly 91% detected once. Material: PBMCs or T cells enriched from blood (not recorded which). These receptor sequences come from a woman in her sixties who had recovered from COVID-19.

The chain recombines TRBV9 with TRBJ2-7; TRBD1 agrees at 7 bases. V lost 4 bases and J lost 2; bases outside the gene matches: 12. CDR3 length equals 16 residues. Germline CDR1 SGDLS, CDR2 YYNGEE. The CDR3 DNA follows: TGTGCCAGCAGCCCACTGGGGGAGCAGGGGGCCTACGAGCAGTACTTC. Its protein product is CASSPLGEQGAYEQYF.

The chain uses TRBV28 and TRBJ1-1; 7 positions agree with TRBD1. CDR3 length equals 13 residues. J lost 11 bases, V lost 4 bases, and 10 bases had no gene match. Per germline, CDR1 MDHEN and CDR2 SYDVKM. This chain's CDR3 is CASSSRKQGLAFF. CDR3 DNA: TGTGCCAGCAGTTCACGGAAACAGGGGCTGGCTTTCTTT.

The chain couples TRBV5-1 to TRBJ1-2, with 7 bases lining up with TRBD1. CDR1 SGHRS and CDR2 YFSETQ come from the germline V gene. The length of the CDR3 is 13 residues. With V trimmed by 4 bases and J by 3 bases, 3 bases remained unmatched. This chain's CDR3 is CASSLGGDYGYTF. The DNA of the CDR3 is TGCGCCAGCAGCCTAGGGGGCGACTATGGCTACACCTTC.

The chain links TRBV5-8 to TRBJ2-2; D remains unclear. V was cut by 0 bases and J by 7 bases, with 10 bases left in between. CDR3 length: 14 amino acids. Per the germline V gene, CDR1 is SGHTS and CDR2 is YDEGEE. The DNA of the CDR3 is TGTGCCAGCAGCTTGGCCGGCGGTGGCGGGGAGCTGTTTTTT. Its translation is CASSLAGGGGELFF.

The V call is TRBV19, the J call TRBJ2-1; 9 bases map to TRBD2. This CDR3 spans 16 amino acids. Germline-derived CDR1 and CDR2 are LNHDA and SQIVND (reference sequence). With 7 bases clipped from V and 4 bases from J, the junction kept 11 bases outside the gene matches. The CDR3 reads CASTTFSGSLYNEQFF. In nucleotides, the CDR3 is TGTGCCAGTACGACCTTTAGCGGGAGTTTGTACAATGAGCAGTTCTTC. Supplemented by reference TRBV19 and TRBJ2-1, the full variable domain reads DGGITQSPKYLFRKEGQNVTLSCEQNLNHDAMYWYRQDPGQGLRLIYYSQIVNDFQKGDIAEGYSVSREKKESFPLTVTSAQKNPTAFYLCASTTFSGSLYNEQFFGPGTRLTVL.

The rearrangement joins TRBV6-5 to TRBJ2-7; possible D gene TRBD1, 7 bases. The germline CDR1 and CDR2 sequences are MNHEY and SVGAGI. The CDR3 contains 13 residues. Trimming stripped 11 bases from V and 4 bases from J, with 18 bases between. The CDR3 reads CAGGTDVPYEQYF. The CDR3 bases are TGTGCCGGCGGGACAGATGTGCCTTACGAGCAGTACTTC.

This clone came up a few times. V gene TRBV27 combines with J gene TRBJ1-1; TRBD1 might be the D (6 bases). Trimming removed 7 bases at V and 2 bases at J, with 20 bases between. This CDR3 spans 16 amino acids. Per the germline V gene, CDR1 is MNHEY and CDR2 is SMNVEV (reference sequence). The CDR3 DNA reads TGTGCCAGCACCACGACCGGGGGGCGAGGAAACACTGAAGCTTTCTTT. This gives the protein CASTTTGGRGNTEAFF.

This clone was observed a few times. This chain uses TRBV15 with TRBJ1-1; 7 bases map to TRBD1. Unmatched junction bases numbered 15, after V lost 3 bases and J lost 2 bases. This CDR3 contains 18 residues. Germline values: CDR1 LNHNV, CDR2 YYDKDF (reference sequence). This CDR3 is CATSSPQGSVTTNTEAFF. DNA of the CDR3: TGTGCCACCAGCAGCCCACAGGGGTCCGTCACCACAAACACTGAAGCTTTCTTT. Full variable domain (outside the CDR3, taken from reference TRBV15 and TRBJ1-1): DAMVIQNPRYQVTQFGKPVTLSCSQTLNHNVMYWYQQKSSQAPKLLFHYYDKDFNNEADTPDNFQSRRPNTSFCFLDIRSPGLGDTAMYLCATSSPQGSVTTNTEAFFGQGTRLTVV.

The chain has TRBV3-1 (or the pseudogene TRBV3-2) and TRBJ1-6; D is ambiguous. This CDR3 has 13 amino acids. The germline V and J ends were trimmed by 7 bases and 7 bases, with 11 bases remaining between them. Germline CDR1 is LGHDT and CDR2 is YNNKEL (reference sequence). DNA of the CDR3: TGTGCCAGCACCGCGAGTTACAATTCACCCCTCCACTTT. Protein sequence: CASTASYNSPLHF.

The chain is built from TRBV5-1 and TRBJ1-4, with TRBD1 as a possible D gene (6 bases). CDR1 is SGHRS and CDR2 is YFSETQ in the germline V gene. The CDR3 spans 15 residues. With 0 bases removed from V and 7 bases from J, the gap between germline ends came to 13 bases. The CDR3 coding sequence is TGCGCCAGCAGCTTGGACAGGGTCACCGTTGAAAAACTGTTTTTT. Protein sequence: CASSLDRVTVEKLFF. The variable domain in full, with the rest retrieved from reference TRBV5-1 and TRBJ1-4, is KAGVTQTPRYLIKTRGQQVTLSCSPISGHRSVSWYQQTPGQGLQFLFEYFSETQRNKGNFPGRFSGRQFSNSRSEMNVSTLELGDSALYLCASSLDRVTVEKLFFGSGTQLSVL.

Only a few counts were recorded for this clone. J is TRBJ1-1 and V is TRBV27, with a tentative D call TRBD1 (5 bases). The V gene's germline CDR1 is MNHEY and CDR2 SMNVEV (reference sequence). The CDR3 length is 14 residues. V shed 5 bases and J shed 1 base, with 11 bases lying between them. The CDR3 loop reads CASSPGEGNTEAFF. The DNA of the CDR3 is TGTGCCAGCAGTCCGGGGGAAGGGAACACTGAAGCTTTCTTT.

The chain is built from TRBV9 and TRBJ2-7; perhaps TRBD1 as D (6 bases). Trimming took 2 bases from V and 0 from J, leaving 12 bases between them. The CDR3 runs to 15 residues. Germline CDR1 SGDLS, CDR2 YYNGEE. CDR3 coding DNA: TGTGCCAGCAGCGTGGGGGCAGCAATCTCCTACGAGCAGTACTTC. The encoded protein is CASSVGAAISYEQYF.

A word on this clone: At one end, the junction sequence differs from germline, possibly due to a read error. The V call is TRBV5-1, the J call TRBJ2-2; D might be TRBD2 (6 bases). The CDR3 is 15 amino acids. Germline V gene lookup returns CDR1 SGHRS and CDR2 YFSETQ. The CDR3 region has the DNA TGCGCCAGCAGCTTAGCTAGCCCGAACACCGGGGGGCTGTTTTTT. As protein: CASSLASPNTGGLFF. The entire variable domain, with the rest obtained from reference TRBV5-1 and TRBJ2-2, is as follows: KAGVTQTPRYLIKTRGQQVTLSCSPISGHRSVSWYQQTPGQGLQFLFEYFSETQRNKGNFPGRFSGRQFSNSRSEMNVSTLELGDSALYLCASSLASPNTGGLFFGEGSRLTVL.

The gene calls are TRBV7-9 and TRBJ2-3, with TRBD2 identical over 8 bases. The CDR3 contains 15 residues. V gave up 3 bases and J gave up 1 base; unmatched junction bases: 3. Looked up from germline, CDR1 is SEHNR and CDR2 is FQNEAQ (reference sequence). In DNA form, the CDR3 reads TGTGCCAGCAGCTTTGAAGCGGGGGGCACAGATACGCAGTATTTT. It encodes CASSFEAGGTDTQYF.

The chain couples TRBV10-2 to TRBJ1-5; D gene uncertain. Per germline, CDR1 WSHSY and CDR2 SAAADI. This CDR3 has 14 amino acids. V dropped 5 bases and J dropped 6 bases, with 14 bases sitting between them. The CDR3: CASSSVEGGQPQHF. The CDR3 DNA follows: TGCGCCAGCAGTTCCGTAGAGGGAGGTCAGCCCCAGCATTTT.

The chain has TRBV19 and TRBJ2-3; no firm D call. V lost 4 bases and J lost 0, with 8 bases in between. CDR1 and CDR2 (germline): LNHDA, SQIVND (reference sequence). CDR3 length: 14 residues. For the CDR3, the DNA is TGTGCCAGTAGTAGGGCTTCTAGCACAGATACGCAGTATTTT. Translating it yields CASSRASSTDTQYF.

The chain links TRBV3-1 (or the pseudogene TRBV3-2) to TRBJ2-2; 13 bases line up with TRBD2. Germline-derived CDR1 and CDR2 are LGHDT and YNNKEL (reference sequence). V was pared by 8 bases and J by 2 bases, with 8 bases of the junction left unmatched. The CDR3 is 17 amino acids. The DNA of the CDR3 is TGTGCCAGCCGACCGGGACTAGCGGGACCTAACACCGGGGAGCTGTTTTTT. Amino acid sequence: CASRPGLAGPNTGELFF.

The chain links TRBV28 to TRBJ2-5, with 9 bases matching TRBD2. The CDR3 is 15 residues long. With 3 bases clipped from V and 5 bases from J, the junction kept 7 bases outside the gene matches. Germline loops: CDR1 MDHEN, CDR2 SYDVKM. The CDR3 coding sequence is TGTGCCAGCAGTTTGTGGGGAGCGGGAGGCGAGACCCAGTACTTC. Encoded protein: CASSLWGAGGETQYF.